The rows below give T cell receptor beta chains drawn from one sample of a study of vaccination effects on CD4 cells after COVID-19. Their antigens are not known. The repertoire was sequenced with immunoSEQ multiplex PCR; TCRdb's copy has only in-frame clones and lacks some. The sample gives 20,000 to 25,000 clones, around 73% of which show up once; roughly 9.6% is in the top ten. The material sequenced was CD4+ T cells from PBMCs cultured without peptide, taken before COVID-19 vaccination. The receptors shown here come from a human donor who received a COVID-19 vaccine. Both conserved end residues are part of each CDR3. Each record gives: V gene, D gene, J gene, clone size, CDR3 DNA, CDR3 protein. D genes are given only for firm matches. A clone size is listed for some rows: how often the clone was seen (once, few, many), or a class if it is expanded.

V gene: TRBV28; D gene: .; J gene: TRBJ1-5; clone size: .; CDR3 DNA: TGTGCCAGCAAGGGAATCGGGCCCCAGCATTTT; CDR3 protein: CASKGIGPQHF
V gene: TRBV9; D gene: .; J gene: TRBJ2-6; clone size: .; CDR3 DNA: TGTGCCAGCAGCGTAGCTGTGGCCGGGACTGGGGCCAACGTCCTGACTTTC; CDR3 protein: CASSVAVAGTGANVLTF
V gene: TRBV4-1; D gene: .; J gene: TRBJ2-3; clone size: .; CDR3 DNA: TGCGCCAGCAGCCAAGTTCAGGCAGATACGCAGTATTTT; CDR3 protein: CASSQVQADTQYF
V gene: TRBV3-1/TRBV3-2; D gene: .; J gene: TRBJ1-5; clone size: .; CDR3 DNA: TGTGCCAGCAGCCAGACAGGAGCATATCAGCCCCAGCATTTT; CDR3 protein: CASSQTGAYQPQHF
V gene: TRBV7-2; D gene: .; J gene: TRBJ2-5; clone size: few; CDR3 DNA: TGTGCCAGCAGCTTAAGGGCCAGGAACCAAGAGACCCAGTACTTC; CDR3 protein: CASSLRARNQETQYF
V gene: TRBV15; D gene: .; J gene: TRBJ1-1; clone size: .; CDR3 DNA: TGTGCCACCAGCAGAGGTAGGTTTCGCACTGAAGCTTTCTTT; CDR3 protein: CATSRGRFRTEAFF
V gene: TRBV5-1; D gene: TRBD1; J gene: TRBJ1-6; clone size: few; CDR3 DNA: TGCGCCAGCAGCTTGGTCCTCGGGACAGGGGTCCCATCACCCCTCCACTTT; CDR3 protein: CASSLVLGTGVPSPLHF
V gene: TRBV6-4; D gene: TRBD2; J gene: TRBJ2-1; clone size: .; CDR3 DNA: TGTGCCAGCAGAGCGAGCGGGGGGGCCGGGAATGAGCAGTTCTTC; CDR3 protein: CASRASGGAGNEQFF
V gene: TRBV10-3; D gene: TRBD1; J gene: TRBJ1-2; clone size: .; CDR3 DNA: TGTGCCATCAGTGAGTCAGGCAGGGGGAACTATGGCTACACCTTC; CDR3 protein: CAISESGRGNYGYTF
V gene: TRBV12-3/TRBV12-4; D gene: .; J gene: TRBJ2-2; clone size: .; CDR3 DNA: TGTGCCAGCAGCCAGGGATTTGCGGGGGAGCTGTTTTTT; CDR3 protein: CASSQGFAGELFF
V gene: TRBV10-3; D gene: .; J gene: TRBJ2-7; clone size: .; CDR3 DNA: TGTGCCATCAGGCTGGCAGGGGCCAACGAGCAGTACTTC; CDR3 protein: CAIRLAGANEQYF
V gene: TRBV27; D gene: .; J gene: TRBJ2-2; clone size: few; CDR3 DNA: TGTGCCAGCAGTTCCAGGTCCAAAACTCCTGGCGGCGGGGAGCTGTTTTTT; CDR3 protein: CASSSRSKTPGGGELFF
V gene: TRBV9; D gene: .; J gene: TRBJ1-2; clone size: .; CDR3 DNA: TGTGCCAGCAGCGCCCTCTCCGGACCCTATGGCTACACCTTC; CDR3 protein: CASSALSGPYGYTF
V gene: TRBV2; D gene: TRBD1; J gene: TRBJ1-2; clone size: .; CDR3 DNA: TGTGCCAGCAACTCACAGGGGGCAAGGGGCTACACCTTC; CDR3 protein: CASNSQGARGYTF
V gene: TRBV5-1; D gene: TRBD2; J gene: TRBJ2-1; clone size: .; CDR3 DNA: TGCGCCAGCGGCCGCGGGACTAGCAACACTGAGCAGTTCTTC; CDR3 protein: CASGRGTSNTEQFF
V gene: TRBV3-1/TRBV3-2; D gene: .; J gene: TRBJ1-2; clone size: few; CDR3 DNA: TGTGCCAGCAGCCAAGTCGTCGTCTCGGGAGGCTACACCTTC; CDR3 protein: CASSQVVVSGGYTF
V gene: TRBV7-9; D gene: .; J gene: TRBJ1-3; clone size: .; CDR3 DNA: TGTGCCAGCAGCTTAGAGGGACGAACGAGTGGAAACACCATATATTTT; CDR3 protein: CASSLEGRTSGNTIYF
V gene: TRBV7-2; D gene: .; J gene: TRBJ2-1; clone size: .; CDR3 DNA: TGTGCCAGCAGCTCCCTCATGTGGAATGAGCAGTTCTTC; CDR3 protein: CASSSLMWNEQFF
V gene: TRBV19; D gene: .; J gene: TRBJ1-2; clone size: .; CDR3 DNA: TGTGCCAGTCGAGACAGGATTAACTATGGCTACACCTTC; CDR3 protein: CASRDRINYGYTF
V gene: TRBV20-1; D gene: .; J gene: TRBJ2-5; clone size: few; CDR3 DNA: TGCAGTGCTAGTGGGCAGGAAGAGACCCAGTACTTC; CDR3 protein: CSASGQEETQYF
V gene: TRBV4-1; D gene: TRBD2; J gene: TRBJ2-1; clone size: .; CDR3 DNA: TGCGCCAGCAGCCAAGACACCTCTAGCGGGTACTACAATGAGCAGTTCTTC; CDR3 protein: CASSQDTSSGYYNEQFF
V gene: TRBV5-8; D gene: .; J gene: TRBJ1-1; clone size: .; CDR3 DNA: TGTGCCAGCAGCTTGGAGTTGGTCACTGAAGCTTTCTTT; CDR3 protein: CASSLELVTEAFF
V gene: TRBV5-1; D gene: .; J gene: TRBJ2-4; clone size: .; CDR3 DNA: TGCGCCAGCAGCTTGGGGCCCTTGCAGTCGACCAAAAACATTCAGTACTTC; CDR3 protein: CASSLGPLQSTKNIQYF
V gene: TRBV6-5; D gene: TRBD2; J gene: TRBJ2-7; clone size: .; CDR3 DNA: TGTGCCAGCAGTTACTCTGCGGGAGCTACTTACGAGCAGTACTTC; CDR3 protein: CASSYSAGATYEQYF
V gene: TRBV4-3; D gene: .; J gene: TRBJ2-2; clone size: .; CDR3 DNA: TGCGCCAGCAGCCAAGAAATAGTTGGCGGGGAGCTGTTTTTT; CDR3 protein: CASSQEIVGGELFF
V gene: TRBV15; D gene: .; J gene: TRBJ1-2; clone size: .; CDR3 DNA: TGTGCCACCAGCCCGGGTGGACGGATAAACTATGGCTACACCTTC; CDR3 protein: CATSPGGRINYGYTF
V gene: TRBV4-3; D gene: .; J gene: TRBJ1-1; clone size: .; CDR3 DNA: TGCGCCAGCAGCCAAGCTGGGGGAGACCAAGCTTTCTTT; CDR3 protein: CASSQAGGDQAFF
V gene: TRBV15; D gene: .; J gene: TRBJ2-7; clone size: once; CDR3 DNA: TGTGCCACCAGCAGAGAGGCAGGGGTAAACTACGAGCAGTACTTC; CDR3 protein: CATSREAGVNYEQYF
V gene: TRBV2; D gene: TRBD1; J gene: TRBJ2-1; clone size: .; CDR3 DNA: TGTGCCAGCCTTCGGGGGACAGGCGGGAATGAGCAGTTCTTC; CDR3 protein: CASLRGTGGNEQFF
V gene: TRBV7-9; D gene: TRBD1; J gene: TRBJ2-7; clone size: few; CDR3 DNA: TGTGCCAGCAGCTTAGCGGGACAGATCTCCTACGAGCAGTACTTC; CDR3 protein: CASSLAGQISYEQYF
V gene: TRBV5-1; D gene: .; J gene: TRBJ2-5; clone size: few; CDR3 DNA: TGCGCCAGCAGCTTGGGCCAAGAGACCCAGTACTTC; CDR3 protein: CASSLGQETQYF
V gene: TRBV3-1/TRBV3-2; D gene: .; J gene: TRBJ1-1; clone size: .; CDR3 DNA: TGTGCCAGCAGCCAAGCGGGGGGACACTTGTCGGGGGAAGCTTTCTTT; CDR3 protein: CASSQAGGHLSGEAFF
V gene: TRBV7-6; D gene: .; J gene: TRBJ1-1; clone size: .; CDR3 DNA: TGTGCCAGCAGCACCCAAGAGGGAATGAACACTGAAGCTTTCTTT; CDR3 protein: CASSTQEGMNTEAFF
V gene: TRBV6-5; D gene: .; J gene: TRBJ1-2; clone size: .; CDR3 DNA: TGTGCCAGCCGCGGGGGCGGCTATGGCTACACCTTC; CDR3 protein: CASRGGGYGYTF
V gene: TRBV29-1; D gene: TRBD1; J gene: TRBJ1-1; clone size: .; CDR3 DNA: TGCAGCGCCCGACAGGGGAACACTGAAGCTTTCTTT; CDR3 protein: CSARQGNTEAFF
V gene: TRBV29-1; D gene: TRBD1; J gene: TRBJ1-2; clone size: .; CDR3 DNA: TGCAGCGTTGGACAGGGTTATGGCTACACCTTC; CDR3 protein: CSVGQGYGYTF
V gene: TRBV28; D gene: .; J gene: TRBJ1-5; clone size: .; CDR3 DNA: TGTGCCAGCAGCCCCGGACAACAGCCCCAGCATTTT; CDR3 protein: CASSPGQQPQHF
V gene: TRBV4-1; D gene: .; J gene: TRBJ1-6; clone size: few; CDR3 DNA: TGCGCCAGCAGCCAAGCCGATCAATCGGGGTCACCCCTCCACTTT; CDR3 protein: CASSQADQSGSPLHF
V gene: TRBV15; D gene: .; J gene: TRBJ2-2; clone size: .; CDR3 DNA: TGTGCCACCAGCAGAGATCGAGGGTCAGGGGTGGCTGCGAACACCGGGGAGCTGTTTTTT; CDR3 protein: CATSRDRGSGVAANTGELFF
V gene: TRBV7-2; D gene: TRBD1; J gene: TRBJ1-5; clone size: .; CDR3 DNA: TGTGCCAGCAGCTCCAGGGGGGATCAGCCCCAGCATTTT; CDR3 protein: CASSSRGDQPQHF
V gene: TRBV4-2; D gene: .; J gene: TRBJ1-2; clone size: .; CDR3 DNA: TGTGCCAGCAGCCAGTCCGGGGACTCCCCAAACTATGGCTACACCTTC; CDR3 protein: CASSQSGDSPNYGYTF
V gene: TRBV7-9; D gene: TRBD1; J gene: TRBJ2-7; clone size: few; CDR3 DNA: TGTGCCAGCAGCGAGGGACAGGGGATGACCTACGAGCAGTACTTC; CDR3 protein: CASSEGQGMTYEQYF
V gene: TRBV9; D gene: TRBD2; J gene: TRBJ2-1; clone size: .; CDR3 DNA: TGTGCCAGCAGCGTAGGGGCGGGAGGGCCTTTCTCCTACAATGAGCAGTTCTTC; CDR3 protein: CASSVGAGGPFSYNEQFF
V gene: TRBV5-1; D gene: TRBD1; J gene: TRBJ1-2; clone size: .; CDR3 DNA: TGCGCCAGCAGCCCCCGGGACAGCTATGGCTACACCTTC; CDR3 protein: CASSPRDSYGYTF
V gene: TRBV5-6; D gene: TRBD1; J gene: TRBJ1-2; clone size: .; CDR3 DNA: TGTGCCAGCAGCTTATACGACAGGGGCGGCTACACCTTC; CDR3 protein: CASSLYDRGGYTF
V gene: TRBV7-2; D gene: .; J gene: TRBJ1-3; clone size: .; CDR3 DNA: TGTGCCAGCAGCTTACGTGGCAGCTCTGGAAACACCATATATTTT; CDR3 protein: CASSLRGSSGNTIYF
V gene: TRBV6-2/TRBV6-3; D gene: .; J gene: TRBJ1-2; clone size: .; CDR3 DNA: TGTGCCAGCAGCCCGGGTCTGACTAACTATGGCTACACCTTC; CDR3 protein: CASSPGLTNYGYTF
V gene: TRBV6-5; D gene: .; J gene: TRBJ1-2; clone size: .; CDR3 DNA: TGTGCCAGCAGTTACTCGGGGAGCCCGAGGAACTATGGCTACACCTTC; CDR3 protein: CASSYSGSPRNYGYTF
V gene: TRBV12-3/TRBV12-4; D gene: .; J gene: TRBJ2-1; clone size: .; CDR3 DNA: TGTGCCAGCATTGGTGGGTTGGTAGAGCAGTTCTTC; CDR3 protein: CASIGGLVEQFF
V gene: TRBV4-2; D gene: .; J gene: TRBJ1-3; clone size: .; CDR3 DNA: TGTGCCAGCAGCCAACTGGGCAGCTCTGGAAACACCATATATTTT; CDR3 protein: CASSQLGSSGNTIYF
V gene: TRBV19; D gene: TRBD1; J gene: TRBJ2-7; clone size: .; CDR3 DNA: TGTGCCAGTAGTGCCGACCGCCGGGACAGGGGGCTTGTCGAGCAGTACTTC; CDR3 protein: CASSADRRDRGLVEQYF
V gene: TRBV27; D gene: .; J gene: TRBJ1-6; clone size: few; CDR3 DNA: TGTGCCAGCAGTTTATGGCTGGGCACAGACAATAATTCACCCCTCCACTTT; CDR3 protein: CASSLWLGTDNNSPLHF
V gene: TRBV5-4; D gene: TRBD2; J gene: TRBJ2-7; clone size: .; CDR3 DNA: TGTGCCAGCAGCAGACCCGGGACTAGCTCCCACGAGCAGTACTTC; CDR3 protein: CASSRPGTSSHEQYF
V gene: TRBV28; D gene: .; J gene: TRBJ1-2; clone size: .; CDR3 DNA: TGTGCCAGCAGTTCGGGTATCTATGGCTACACCTTC; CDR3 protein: CASSSGIYGYTF
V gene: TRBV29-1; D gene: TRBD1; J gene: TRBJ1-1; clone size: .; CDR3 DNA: TGCAGCGTTGGAGGACAGGGGTCAATGAACACTGAAGCTTTCTTT; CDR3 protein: CSVGGQGSMNTEAFF
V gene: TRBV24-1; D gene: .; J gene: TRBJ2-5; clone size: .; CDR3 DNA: TGTGCCACCGGGGTGAGCCTACCCGGGACACCCCTTATCCAAGAGACCCAGTACTTC; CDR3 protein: CATGVSLPGTPLIQETQYF